This T cell receptor (beta chain) came from a study of tissue T cells after allogeneic stem cell transplantation. Described time point: mouse harvest day 7 after allogeneic transplant. The graft held 10^6 splenic CD5+ T cells and 10^7 T-cell-depleted bone marrow cells. B6 (H2b) cells into BALB/c (H2d) mice; tissues taken at day 7 or 14. Germline CDR1 SNHLY, CDR2 FYNGKV (reference sequence). The V and J ends lost 5 bases and 5 bases, in that order; junction bases with no gene match: 4. CDR3 length: 14 amino acids. Using immunoSEQ multiplex PCR, the repertoire was profiled, and TCRdb retains in-frame clones only, with some absent. The data show fewer than 8,500 clones, around 40% seen once. To note about this clone: Gene names and germline refer to mouse. From the germline J gene comes the end of the CDR3, since the read stops 1 residue before it.

The chain carries TRBV3 and TRBJ1-1, with 11 bases that match TRBD1. The TCR was taken from a female BALB/c mouse given C57BL/6 T cells with graft-versus-host disease after an allogeneic hematopoietic cell transplant. Sequences were obtained from skin. This CDR3 reads CASSTRDRGTEVFF. The part of the CDR3 DNA that was read is TGTGCCAGCAGCACTCGGGACAGGGGGACAGAAGTCTTC.